The 11 T cell receptor beta chains below come from one sample, sequenced in a study of identifying expanded T cells in peripheral blood. Generated by immunoSEQ multiplex PCR, the TCRdb table keeps only in-frame clones and is missing some. The sample includes under 100,000 clones, roughly 85% of them seen just once. Sequenced: blood. Receptors originate from a person aged 18-69 years in good health.

The V gene is TRBV5-1, the J gene TRBJ2-2, with D possibly matching TRBD1 (5 bases). There are 17 residues in the CDR3. V was cut by 5 bases and J by 0 bases, with 17 bases left in between. Germline CDR1 reads SGHRS; CDR2 reads YFSETQ. CDR3 DNA: TGCGCCAGCAGTAAACCGAACTTGACAGCGAACACCGGGGAGCTGTTTTTT. Translation: CASSKPNLTANTGELFF.

CDR3 amino acids: CASSVLPGGGTGNTIYF. DNA of the CDR3: TGTGCCAGCAGCGTACTTCCCGGAGGAGGCACTGGAAACACCATATATTTT. The V and J genes are TRBV9 and TRBJ1-3; no reliable D call. V was cut by 1 base and J by 2 bases, with 16 bases left in between. The CDR3 covers 17 residues. Germline V CDR1 and CDR2: SGDLS, YYNGEE.

V is TRBV6-1 and J is TRBJ1-1; unclear D gene. From germline, CDR1 is MNHNS and CDR2 SASEGT. The CDR3 has 12 residues. The V end lost 1 base, the J end lost 10 bases, and 10 bases lay between the germline ends. The CDR3, as DNA: TGTGCCAGCAGTGAAGTGCCCGCCGGAGCTTTCTTT. Its translation is CASSEVPAGAFF.

V is TRBV5-1 and J is TRBJ1-2; no clear D. V was clipped by 1 base and J by 4 bases, with 8 bases between them. The V gene's germline CDR1 is SGHRS and CDR2 YFSETQ. CDR3 length: 13 amino acids. In DNA form, the CDR3 reads TGCGCCAGCAGCTTGAATAACGGCTATGGCTACACCTTC. Amino acid sequence: CASSLNNGYGYTF.

The V and J genes are TRBV5-1 and TRBJ1-2; a weak D match, TRBD1 (6 bases). CDR1 and CDR2 from the germline V gene are SGHRS and YFSETQ. V lost 1 base and J lost 8, with 9 bases in between. The CDR3 consists of 12 residues. CDR3 sequence: CASSLTGSGYTF. CDR3 DNA sequence: TGCGCCAGCAGCTTGACAGGGTCGGGCTACACCTTC.

The V and J genes are TRBV7-9 and TRBJ2-6; D might be TRBD1 (6 bases). The CDR3 totals 16 residues. With 5 bases removed from V and 2 bases from J, the gap between germline ends came to 13 bases. The germline V gene encodes CDR1 SEHNR and CDR2 FQNEAQ (reference sequence). The CDR3 DNA sequence: TGTGCCAGCAGCATAGGGGACATGGCTGGGGCCAACGTCCTGACTTTC. It yields the protein CASSIGDMAGANVLTF.

The V gene is TRBV5-6, the J gene TRBJ1-5, with D tentatively TRBD1 (6 bases). CDR3 length: 15 residues. Germline assignment: CDR1 SGHDT and CDR2 YYEEEE. V lost 5 bases, J lost 3 bases, and 15 bases lay in between. In nucleotides, the CDR3 is TGTGCCAGCAGTCGACAAACAGGGCTCAATCAGCCCCAGCATTTT. This encodes CASSRQTGLNQPQHF.

This rearrangement joins TRBV27 to TRBJ1-1; D may be TRBD1 (5 bases). Germline V CDR1 and CDR2: MNHEY, SMNVEV (reference sequence). Trimming removed 3 bases at V and 3 bases at J, with 8 bases between. This CDR3 region has 13 residues. CDR3: CASSFGGDTEAFF. The DNA for the CDR3 is TGTGCCAGCAGTTTCGGGGGGGACACTGAAGCTTTCTTT.

CDR3 sequence (DNA): TGTGCCAGCAGCCCAGGGGGGGCGCGTAACACCATATATTTT. It is translated as CASSPGGARNTIYF. The chain recombines TRBV11-2 with TRBJ1-3; 7 nucleotides align to TRBD1. This CDR3 region has 14 residues. CDR1 is SGHAT, CDR2 FQNNGV, per germline. Trimming removed 5 bases from V and 7 bases from J; junction bases left unmatched: 8.

The chain is built from TRBV10-2 and TRBJ1-1, with D possibly matching TRBD1 (6 bases). Germline CDR1 and CDR2: WSHSY and SAAADI. Trimming pared 8 bases from V and 3 bases from J, leaving 13 bases between. This CDR3 comprises 13 residues. This chain's CDR3 is CASGRGTDTEAFF. CDR3 in DNA: TGCGCCAGCGGAAGGGGGACGGACACTGAAGCTTTCTTT.

The chain carries TRBV27 and TRBJ2-6; no clear D gene. The CDR3 consists of 15 residues. V gave up 3 bases and J gave up 1 base, with 7 bases separating them. From germline, CDR1 is MNHEY and CDR2 SMNVEV (reference sequence). The CDR3 DNA sequence: TGTGCCAGCAGTTTCTCGGGTTCTGGGGCCAACGTCCTGACTTTC. Translation: CASSFSGSGANVLTF.